This passage covers 8 T cell receptor beta chains from one sample sequenced in a study of T-cell memory formation after mild COVID-19. TCRdb re-called the 5' RACE reads through MiXCR, storing one row per CDR3 protein. The sample has around 190,000 distinct CDR3 sequences, roughly 20% seen once. Sequenced: PBMCs or a T cell subset sorted from them (not recorded which). All receptors derive from a man between 18 and 35 years old who had mild COVID-19 (a few samples of this study predate the infection). Cell type and time point are not known.

At least ten counts were recorded for this clonotype. The V gene is TRBV7-3, the J gene TRBJ2-1; no reliable D call. CDR3 length: 10 residues. The germline V gene has CDR1 SGHTA and CDR2 FQGTGA. V lost 1 base, J lost 9 bases, and 1 base lay in between. For the CDR3, the DNA is TGTGCCAGCAGCTTAAGTGAGCAGTTCTTC. Residues: CASSLSEQFF.

V usage is TRBV20-1 and J usage is TRBJ2-3; possible D gene TRBD2, 6 bases. The CDR3 contains 12 residues. Germline values: CDR1 DFQATT, CDR2 SNEGSKA (reference sequence). Here the CDR3 reads CSPPGTGDTQYF. As DNA, the CDR3 is TGCAGCCCCCCAGGGACTGGAGATACGCAGTATTTT.

V is TRBV7-9 and J is TRBJ2-7; 11 nucleotides align to TRBD2. This CDR3 region has 17 residues. The V gene end was trimmed by 1 base and the J gene end by 3 bases; junction bases not matched to a gene: 8. The germline gives CDR1 SEHNR, CDR2 FQNEAQ (reference sequence). CDR3 DNA sequence: TGTGCCAGCAGCTTAGAGTTGGGACTAGCGGTTAACTACGAGCAGTACTTC. This translates into CASSLELGLAVNYEQYF.

This clonotype came up a few times. V and J are TRBV9 and TRBJ2-5; 7 bases agree with TRBD2. Germline V lookup: CDR1 SGDLS, CDR2 YYNGEE. The CDR3 consists of 13 residues. Trimming at V came to 7 bases and at J to 0 bases, leaving 3 bases not matched to a gene. CDR3 region: CASGSGYQETQYF. CDR3 in DNA: TGTGCCAGCGGTAGCGGGTACCAAGAGACCCAGTACTTC.

This sequence joins TRBV7-9 and TRBJ1-6, with TRBD1 matching 7 bases. The CDR3 length is 15 residues. V gave up 5 bases and J gave up 3 bases; unmatched junction bases: 4. CDR1 and CDR2 from the germline V gene are SEHNR and FQNEAQ (reference sequence). CDR3 DNA sequence: TGTGCCAGCAGCCGCCGGGACAGCTATAATTCACCCCTCCACTTT. It yields the protein CASSRRDSYNSPLHF.

This clonotype was detected ten times or more. J is TRBJ2-5 and V is TRBV6-2 or TRBV6-3; TRBD1 matches 7 bases. CDR3 length: 13 residues. CDR1 and CDR2 from the germline V gene are MNHEY and SVGEGT. Trimming removed 4 bases from V and 6 bases from J; junction bases left unmatched: 5. The CDR3 nucleotides read TGTGCCAGCAGTTCACAGGGGTGGAAGACCCAGTACTTC. Residues: CASSSQGWKTQYF.

The sample holds many counts of this clonotype. The chain combines TRBV20-1 with TRBJ2-2; D is ambiguous. This CDR3 is 14 amino acids long. Germline lookup yields CDR1 DFQATT and CDR2 SNEGSKA (reference sequence). The V gene lost 6 bases and the J gene lost 0 bases, with 11 bases spanning the gap. The CDR3 nucleotides read TGCAGTGCCCCATTGGCAGCGAACACCGGGGAGCTGTTTTTT. Protein product: CSAPLAANTGELFF.

V is TRBV20-1 and J is TRBJ2-3; D not certain. The CDR3 covers 16 residues. The V and J ends lost 2 bases and 7 bases respectively, with 22 bases between them. Germline loops: CDR1 DFQATT, CDR2 SNEGSKA (reference sequence). The CDR3 DNA follows: TGCAGTGCTAGACCCGGTCAGGAGATGTCATTGTATACGCAGTATTTT. Translating it yields CSARPGQEMSLYTQYF.